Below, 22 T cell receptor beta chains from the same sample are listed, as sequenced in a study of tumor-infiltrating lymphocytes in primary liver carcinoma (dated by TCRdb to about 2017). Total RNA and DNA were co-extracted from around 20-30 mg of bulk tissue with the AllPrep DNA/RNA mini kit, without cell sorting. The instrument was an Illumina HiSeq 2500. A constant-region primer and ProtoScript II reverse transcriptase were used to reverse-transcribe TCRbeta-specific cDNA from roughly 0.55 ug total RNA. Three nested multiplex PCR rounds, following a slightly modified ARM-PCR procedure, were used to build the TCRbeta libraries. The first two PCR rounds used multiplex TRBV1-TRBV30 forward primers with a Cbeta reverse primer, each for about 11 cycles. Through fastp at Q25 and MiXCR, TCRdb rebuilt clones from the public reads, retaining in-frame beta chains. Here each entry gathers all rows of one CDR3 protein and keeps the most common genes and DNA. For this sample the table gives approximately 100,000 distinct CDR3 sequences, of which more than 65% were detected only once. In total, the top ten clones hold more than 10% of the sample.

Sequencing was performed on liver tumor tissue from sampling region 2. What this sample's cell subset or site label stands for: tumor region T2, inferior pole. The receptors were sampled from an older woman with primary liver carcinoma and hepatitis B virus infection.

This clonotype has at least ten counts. Written as DNA, the CDR3 is TGCGCCAGCAGCTTGGGGGGACGGAAACCTATGAACACTGAAGCTTTCTTT. Its translation: CASSLGGRKPMNTEAFF. V is TRBV5-1 and J is TRBJ1-1, with D tentatively TRBD1 (5 bases). The germline V gene has CDR1 SGHRS and CDR2 YFSETQ. The CDR3 is 17 amino acids. The V gene lost 0 bases and the J gene lost 0 bases, with 15 bases spanning the gap.

DNA for the CDR3: TGCAGTGTTTCCCTCCCGGATACGCAGCATTTT. This translates into CSVSLPDTQHF. The chain carries TRBV29-1 and TRBJ2-3; D gene uncertain. The J call may be in error: the DNA end matches TRBJ1-5 better. Germline CDR1 reads SQVTM; CDR2 reads ANQGSEA. The CDR3 has 11 amino acids.

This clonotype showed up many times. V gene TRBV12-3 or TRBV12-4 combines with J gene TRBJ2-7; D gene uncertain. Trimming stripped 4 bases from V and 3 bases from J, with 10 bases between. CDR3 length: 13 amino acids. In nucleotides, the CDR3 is TGTGCCAGCAGTTCGCCGATCGACTACGAGCAGTACTTC. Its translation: CASSSPIDYEQYF.

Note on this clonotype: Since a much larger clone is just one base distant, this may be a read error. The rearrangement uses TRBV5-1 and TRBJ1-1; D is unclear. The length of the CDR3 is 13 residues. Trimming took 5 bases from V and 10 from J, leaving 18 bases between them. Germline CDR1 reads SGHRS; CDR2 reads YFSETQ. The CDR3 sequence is CASRTGSSPGAFF. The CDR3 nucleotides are TGCGCCAGCAGAACCGGGAGTAGTCCTGGAGCTTTCTTT.

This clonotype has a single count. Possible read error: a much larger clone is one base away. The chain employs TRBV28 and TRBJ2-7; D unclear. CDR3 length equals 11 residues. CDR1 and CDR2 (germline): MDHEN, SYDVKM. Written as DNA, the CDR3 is TGTACCAGCACCCGAGCCCACGAGCAGTACTTC. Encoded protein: CTSTRAHEQYF.

CDR3 in DNA: TGCGCCAGCAGCAAGGATCAGGGGGCGAATGGCTACACCTTC. This gives the protein CASSKDQGANGYTF. The chain carries TRBV4-1 and TRBJ1-2; 8 bases are shared with TRBD1. The CDR3 is made up of 14 amino acids. CDR1 is MGHRA, CDR2 YSYEKL, per germline. Trimming cost V 5 bases and J 6 bases; bases outside gene matches: 8.

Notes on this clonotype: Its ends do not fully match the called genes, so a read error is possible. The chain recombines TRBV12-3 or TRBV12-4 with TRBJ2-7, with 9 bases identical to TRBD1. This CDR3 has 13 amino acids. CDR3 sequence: CASSSSGDRAQCF. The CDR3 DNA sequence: TGTGCCAGCAGTTCGTCAGGGGACAGGGCACAGTGCTTC.

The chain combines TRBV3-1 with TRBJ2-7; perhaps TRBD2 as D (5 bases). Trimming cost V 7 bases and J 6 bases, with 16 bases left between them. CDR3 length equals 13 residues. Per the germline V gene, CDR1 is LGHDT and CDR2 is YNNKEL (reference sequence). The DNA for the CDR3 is TGTGCCAGCACCCACGGGGAATCGAGCGAGCAGTACTTC. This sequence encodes CASTHGESSEQYF.

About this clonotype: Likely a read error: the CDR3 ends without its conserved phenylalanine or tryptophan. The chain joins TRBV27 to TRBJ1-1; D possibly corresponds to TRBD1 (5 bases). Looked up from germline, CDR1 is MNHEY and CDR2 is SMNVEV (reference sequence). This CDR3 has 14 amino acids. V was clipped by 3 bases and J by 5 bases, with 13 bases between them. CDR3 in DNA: TGTGCCAGCAGTTTTGTAGGGGCGGAGACTGAAGCTTTCTCT. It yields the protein CASSFVGAETEAFS.

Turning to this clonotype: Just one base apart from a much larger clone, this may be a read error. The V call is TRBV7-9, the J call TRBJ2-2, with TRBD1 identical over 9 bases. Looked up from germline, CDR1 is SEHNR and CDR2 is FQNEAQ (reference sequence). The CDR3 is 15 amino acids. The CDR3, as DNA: TGTGCCAGCAGCTTAGAGGGACAGGGCTCCGGGGATCTGTTTTTT. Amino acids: CASSLEGQGSGDLFF.

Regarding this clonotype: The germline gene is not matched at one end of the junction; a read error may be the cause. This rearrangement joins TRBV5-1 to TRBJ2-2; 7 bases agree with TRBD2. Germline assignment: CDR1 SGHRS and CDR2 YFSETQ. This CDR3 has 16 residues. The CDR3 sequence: CASNLSGGTYTGELFF. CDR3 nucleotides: TGCGCCAGCAACTTGTCCGGGGGGACGTACACCGGGGAGCTGTTTTTT.

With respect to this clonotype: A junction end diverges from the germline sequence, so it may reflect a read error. The CDR3 sequence: CPSSDVGPVRSYTQYF. CDR3 nucleotides: TGTCCCAGCAGTGACGTAGGGCCAGTGAGATCCTATACGCAGTATTTT. This rearrangement joins TRBV12-3 or TRBV12-4 to TRBJ2-3; D uncertain. The CDR3 is 16 residues long.

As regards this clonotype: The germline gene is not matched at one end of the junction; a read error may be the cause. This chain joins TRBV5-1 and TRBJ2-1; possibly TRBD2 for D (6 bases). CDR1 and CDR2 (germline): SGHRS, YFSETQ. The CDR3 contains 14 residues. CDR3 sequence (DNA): TGCGCCAGCAAAAGCCGGAGGGCCGAGGGTGAGCAGTTTTTC. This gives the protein CASKSRRAEGEQFF.

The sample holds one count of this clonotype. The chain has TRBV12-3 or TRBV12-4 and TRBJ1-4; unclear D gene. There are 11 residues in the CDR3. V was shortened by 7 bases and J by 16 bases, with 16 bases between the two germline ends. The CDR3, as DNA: TGTGCCAGCATGGGTTTTGAAAAATCGTTTTTT. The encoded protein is CASMGFEKSFF.

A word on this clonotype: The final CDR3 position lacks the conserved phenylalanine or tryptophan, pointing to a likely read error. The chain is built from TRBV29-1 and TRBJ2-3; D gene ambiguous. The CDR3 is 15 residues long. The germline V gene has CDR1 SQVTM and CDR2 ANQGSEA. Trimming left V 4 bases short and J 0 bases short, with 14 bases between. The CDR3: CSVAPRCGSTDTQYI. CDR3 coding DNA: TGCAGCGTTGCGCCTAGATGTGGGAGCACAGATACGCAGTATATT.

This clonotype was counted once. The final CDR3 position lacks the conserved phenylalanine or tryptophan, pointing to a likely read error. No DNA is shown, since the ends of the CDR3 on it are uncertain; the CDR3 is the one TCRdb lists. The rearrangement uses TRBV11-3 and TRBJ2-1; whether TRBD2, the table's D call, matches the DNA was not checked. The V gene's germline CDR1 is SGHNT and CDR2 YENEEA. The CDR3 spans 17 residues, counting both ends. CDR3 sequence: CASSSRRARTMGNEHFI.

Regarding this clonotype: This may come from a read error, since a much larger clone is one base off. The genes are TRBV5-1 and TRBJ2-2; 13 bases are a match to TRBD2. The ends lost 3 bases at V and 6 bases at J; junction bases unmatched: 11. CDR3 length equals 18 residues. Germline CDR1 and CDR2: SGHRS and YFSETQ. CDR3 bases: TGCGCCAGCAGCTCCTTCGGACTAGCGGGAGAGTGTGCCGGGGAGCTGTTTTTT. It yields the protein CASSSFGLAGECAGELFF.

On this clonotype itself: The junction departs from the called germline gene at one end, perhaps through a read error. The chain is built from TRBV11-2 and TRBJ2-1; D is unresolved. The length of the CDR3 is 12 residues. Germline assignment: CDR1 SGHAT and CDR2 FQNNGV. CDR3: CANSFADNGQFF. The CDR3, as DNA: TGTGCCAACAGCTTCGCAGACAATGGGCAGTTCTTC.

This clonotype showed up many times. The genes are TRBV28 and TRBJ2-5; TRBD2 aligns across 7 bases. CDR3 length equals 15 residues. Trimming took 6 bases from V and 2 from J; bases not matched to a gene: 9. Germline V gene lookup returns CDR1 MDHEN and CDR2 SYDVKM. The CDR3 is CASSKFAGAQETQYF. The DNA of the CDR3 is TGTGCCAGCAGCAAATTCGCGGGAGCACAAGAGACCCAGTACTTC.

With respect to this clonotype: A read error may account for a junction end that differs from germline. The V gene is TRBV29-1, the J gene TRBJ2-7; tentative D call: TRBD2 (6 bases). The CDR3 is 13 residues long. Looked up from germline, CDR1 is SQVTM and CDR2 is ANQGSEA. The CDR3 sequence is CSVASVSLYEQYF. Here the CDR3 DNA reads TGCAGCGTTGCTAGCGTGAGTCTCTACGAGCAGTATTTC.

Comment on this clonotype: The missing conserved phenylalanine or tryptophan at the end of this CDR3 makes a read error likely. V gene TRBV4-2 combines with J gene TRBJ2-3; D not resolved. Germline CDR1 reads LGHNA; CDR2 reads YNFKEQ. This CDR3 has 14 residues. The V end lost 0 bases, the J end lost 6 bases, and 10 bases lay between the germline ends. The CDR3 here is CASSQDGQQDTQYL. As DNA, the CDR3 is TGTGCCAGCAGCCAAGATGGGCAGCAGGATACGCAGTATCTT.

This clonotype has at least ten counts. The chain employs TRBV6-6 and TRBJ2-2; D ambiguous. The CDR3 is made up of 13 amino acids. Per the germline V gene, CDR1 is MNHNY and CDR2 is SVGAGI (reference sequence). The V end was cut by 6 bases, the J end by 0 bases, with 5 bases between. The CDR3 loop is CASRSSNTGELFF. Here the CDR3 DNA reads TGTGCCAGCAGGTCCTCGAACACCGGGGAGCTGTTTTTT.